This record concerns one T cell receptor beta chain sequence. Its antigen is undetermined. Time point of the sample: recipient sample about 28 days before transplant, after cytoreduction. Recipients were bled about 28 days pretransplant and at posttransplant days 30, 100, 180. This specimen comes from a study of T cell clonotyping in hematopoietic cell transplantation. Across the whole study: Pretransplant recipient samples were taken after cytoreduction.

Profiled with immunoSEQ multiplex PCR; TCRdb holds only in-frame clones, not every one. The sample has roughly 20,000 clones; 86% are singletons. Notes on the study in general: At the given depth, recipient repertoires were over 95% de novo clonotypes.

This CDR3 is 12 amino acids long. Per the germline V gene, CDR1 is ENHRY and CDR2 is SYGVKD. Deletions cut 7 bases from V and 8 bases from J, with 14 bases between. This sequence joins TRBV10-3 and TRBJ1-2; a weak D match, TRBD1 (6 bases). The material sequenced was peripheral blood mononuclear cells, taken before stem cell transplant. The TCR originated in a man aged 45-65 years with acute myeloid leukemia. Some clones in this sample may be carry-over from other donors' samples. This CDR3 is CAITPDRRGYTF. The CDR3 DNA reads TGTGCCATCACCCCCGACAGGCGGGGCTACACCTTC.